This TCR beta chain was found in a study of T-cell memory formation after mild COVID-19. General study results and limits: Those CD4+ clones that contracted were mainly in CM and EM (CD8+ ones in EMRA).

The V segment lost 2 bases and the J segment 0 bases; nucleotides outside the gene matches: 11. In germline, CDR1 is SGHTA, CDR2 FQGNSA. The CDR3 is 19 amino acids. Libraries for TCRalpha and TCRbeta carried sample barcodes and unique molecular identifiers via 5'RACE. TCRdb redid the calling of the 5' RACE reads with MiXCR, one entry per CDR3 protein. The sample records under 450,000 distinct CDR3 sequences, more than 20% being singletons. This clonotype has just a few counts. Its antigen is not identified. The specimen sequenced was PBMCs or a T cell subset sorted from them (not recorded which). The chain employs TRBV7-2 and TRBJ2-1; 9 nucleotides agree with TRBD2. The sequence came from an adult woman who had mild COVID-19 (a few samples of this study predate the infection). Cell type and time point are not known. CDR3 DNA sequence: TGTGCCAGCAGCTTATATACTAGCGGGTTCCTATCCTCCTACAATGAGCAGTTCTTC. Residues: CASSLYTSGFLSSYNEQFF.